This paragraph covers one TCR beta chain sequence. No antigen is known for it. The sample holds no much larger clone one base away, and base qualities are not on file. Trimming costs V 5 bases and J 4 bases, and their ends lie 17 bases apart. The germline V gene (reference sequence) supplies CDR1 SEHNR and CDR2 FQNEAQ. The CDR3 sequence holds 15 residues, the cysteine and phenylalanine included. The kept DNA is CDR3 alone, 45 bases in frame from the first base. The sample is drawn from a study of T cells in Graves' hyperthyroidism and ophthalmopathy (dated by TCRdb to about 2019). About the study as a whole: Peripheral blood was sampled at the time of initial diagnosis, prior to any treatment. To identify distinguishing TCR V-J signatures, a discovery cohort of about 100 patients was used, comprising some 45 with Graves' ophthalmopathy and 57 with stable Graves' hyperthyroidism. Prospective prediction of ophthalmopathy was tested in an independent validation cohort consisting of some 20 hyperthyroidism patients and 15 to 17 patients who later progressed to ophthalmopathy. For training and testing, the 100 or so patients in the discovery cohort were randomly divided in a 7:3 ratio. In addition, the study compared T-cell repertoires in thyroid tissue and in blood from roughly six Graves' hyperthyroidism patients. Once sampling was done, hyperthyroidism patients were given methimazole at a starting dose of 30 mg daily, whereas ophthalmopathy patients were given high-dose intravenous methylprednisolone. According to the paper, TCR Vbeta CDR3 sequencing was carried out on 135 peripheral blood samples, which came from 40 to 45 ophthalmopathy, 70 to 80 hyperthyroidism and approximately 17 progressor patients.

Results the study describes overall, beyond this receptor: Most expanded thyroid clonotypes (frequency above 0.001) were also detected in blood, suggesting blood repertoires may reflect thyroid immune responses. Sample size was not statistically predetermined, and blinding of investigators to group allocation was not performed. In validation, progression to ophthalmopathy was predicted by the model with nearly 71% sensitivity and around 76% specificity, a median of roughly six months before onset. A 13 V-J signature model separated ophthalmopathy from stable hyperthyroidism, with about 90% sensitivity and 81.08% specificity in cross-validation and 80%/75% in testing.

The TCR beta CDR3 regions were amplified from the RNA transcripts. The TCR CDR3 was subjected to a first round of RT-PCR using the HTBI primer set and the Qiagen OneStep RT-PCR kit. Libraries were constructed in a second round of multiplex PCR, after which size selection and purification were carried out. Sequencing of the libraries was done on an Illumina HiSeq2000 using paired-end 100 bp reads. The study's processing was this. Raw data were processed with SOAPnuke, discarding reads with adapters, uncalled bases, mean Phred below 15, or no exact constant-primer or identifier match. High-quality paired reads were merged with COPE v1.2.5, and unique nucleotide sequences were defined as clonotypes. MiTCR v1.1 was used to align clonotypes to the IMGT TRBV, TRBD and TRBJ reference segments. Only V-J combinations with frequency above 0.0001, covering about 99% of repertoires, were analysed. The TCS score was defined as the ratio of F50 (clonal expansion) to E x V (chaos), calculated using BLOSUM62-based TCRdist between CDR3 peptides within each V-J. Welch's t-statistics and random forest reduced fewer than 550 V-J features to roughly 13, which were used in a naive Bayes classifier (R e1071). The public reads were run again by TCRdb, first through fastp at Q25 and then through MiXCR, and only productive beta chains were kept. Rows matching on CDR3 protein sequence are summarized as one entry with the most common DNA and genes. The V and J calls and clone size are TCRdb's, not the authors'. The sample contains more than 550,000 distinct CDR3 sequences, roughly a sixth of them found a single time. The ten largest make up approximately 15% of the sample.

Hyperthyroidism patients were aged 18 to 65 years and newly diagnosed, with disease duration of less than 2 months. Any patient with an uncontrolled infection, another autoimmune disease, pregnancy or lactation was excluded. Diagnoses were based on clinical symptoms, serum thyroxine and TRAb, thyroid ultrasound and orbital computed tomography. Blood from progressor patients was collected at the time of first diagnosis with hyperthyroidism, before any ophthalmopathy symptoms had appeared. Ficoll-Paque density gradient centrifugation was used to isolate PBMCs from around 9.1 ml of fresh peripheral blood. Progressor patients were initially diagnosed with Graves' hyperthyroidism and developed ophthalmopathy during follow-up. Total RNA was extracted with Trizol reagent, and quality was checked on an Agilent 2100 Bioanalyzer.

The sequence is built from TRBV7-9 and TRBJ1-2; a weak D assignment points to TRBD1 (5 bases agree). The TCR comes from a woman aged 50 to 60 with Graves' hyperthyroidism that later progressed to Graves' ophthalmopathy. The source material was blood. The sequence in DNA is TGTGCCAGCAGCCCCCGGAACAGGATAAGCTATGGCTACACCTTC. This gives the protein CASSPRNRISYGYTF.